The sequence of this T cell receptor (beta chain) was determined in a study of spatial heterogeneity in lung cancer. As for the study in general: For the average unique TCR and UMI combination, more than 8.5 occurrences appeared in raw reads.

A remark on this clonotype: For a library built for alpha chains, this beta chain is a stray read; little rests on its size.

The presence of a unique molecular identifier marked each TCR cDNA molecule. TCRdb redid the calling of the 5' RACE reads with MiXCR, one entry per CDR3 protein. The table records 10,000 to 15,000 distinct CDR3 sequences, around 4% of them present only once. There are 11 residues in the CDR3. From germline, CDR1 is WSHSY and CDR2 SAAADI. Trimming took 3 bases from V and 3 from J, leaving 3 bases between them. This sample's time point: sample taken at primary tumor resection. Without sorting, whole RNA was sequenced from tumor, nontumor lung or frozen PBMC. The chain has TRBV10-2 and TRBJ2-7; D unresolved. The source of this sequence is a male donor with early-stage non-small cell lung cancer. Sample: PBMCs, taken at surgery. CDR3: CASSDLYEQYF. In nucleotides, the CDR3 is TGCGCCAGCAGTGACCTCTACGAGCAGTACTTC.